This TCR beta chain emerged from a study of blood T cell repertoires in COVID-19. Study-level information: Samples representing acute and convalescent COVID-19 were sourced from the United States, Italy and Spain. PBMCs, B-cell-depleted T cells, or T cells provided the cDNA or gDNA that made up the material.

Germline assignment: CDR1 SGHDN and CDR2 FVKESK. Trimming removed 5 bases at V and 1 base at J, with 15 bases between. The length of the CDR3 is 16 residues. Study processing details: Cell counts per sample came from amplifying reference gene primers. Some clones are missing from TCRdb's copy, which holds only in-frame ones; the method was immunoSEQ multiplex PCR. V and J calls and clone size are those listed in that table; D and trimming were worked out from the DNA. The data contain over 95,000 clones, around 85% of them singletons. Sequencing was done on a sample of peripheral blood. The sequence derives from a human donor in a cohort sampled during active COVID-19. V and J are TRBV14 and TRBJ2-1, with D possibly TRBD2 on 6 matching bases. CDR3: CASSVLGSGSYNEQFF. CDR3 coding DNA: TGTGCCAGCAGCGTCCTCGGGAGCGGATCCTACAATGAGCAGTTCTTC.